This T cell receptor beta chain was sequenced during a study of beta chain features in type 1 diabetes. The CDR3 consists of 13 residues. Trimming took off 1 base at V and 5 bases at J, with 7 bases between the two ends. Germline CDR1 reads SGHDN; CDR2 reads FVKESK. The sequenced template was cDNA made from the entire isolated RNA. The repertoire was sequenced with immunoSEQ multiplex PCR; TCRdb's copy has only in-frame clones and lacks some. The sample comprises 240,000 or so clones, 25% to 35% of which are singletons, and roughly 4.1% rests with the top ten. Findings and limits, study-wide: In patients and controls equally, PCR might favor templates that are shorter. Individuals with type 1 diabetes displayed fewer insertions and more deletions at VDJ junctions.

Via the markers CD45RO/CCR7/CD25/CD127/CD95/CD27, stem cell-like memory, regulatory, central memory and naive CD4+ cells were sorted. This clone was picked up a small number of times. Its antigen remains unknown. Material for sequencing was central memory CD4+ T cells from blood. The receptor's source is a young man in good health. The J gene is TRBJ2-3, the V gene TRBV14, with D hard to call. CDR3 sequence reads: CASSQGLGDTQYF. CDR3 in DNA: TGTGCCAGCAGCCAAGGTCTGGGAGATACGCAGTATTTT.